This TCR beta chain was identified during a study of blood T cell repertoires in COVID-19. Study at large: PBMCs, B-cell-depleted T cells, or T cells were the source of the cDNA or gDNA that made up the material.

Between the trimmed V and J ends, which lost 5 bases and 5 bases, there was a span of 18 bases. The germline CDR1 and CDR2 sequences are SQVTM and ANQGSEA. This CDR3 has 14 residues. In the study's own analysis: Amplifying reference gene primers gave estimates of nucleated cell counts. This table comes from immunoSEQ multiplex PCR, and its TCRdb copy is limited to in-frame clones, with some not included. The V and J calls and clone size come from that table; D and trimming were worked out from the DNA. This sample has around 370,000 clones; about 88% occur once, and the top ten carry 7.3%. This sequence joins TRBV29-1 and TRBJ1-2; D might be TRBD1 (5 bases). The sequencing input was peripheral blood. The origin of this receptor is an older woman with COVID-19, enrolled during active disease. CDR3 bases: TGCAGCGTTCAGGGCGAATATGCGGAATATGGCTACACCTTC. Amino acids: CSVQGEYAEYGYTF.